This TCR beta chain originates from a study of beta chain features in type 1 diabetes. Germline CDR1 reads SGHNT; CDR2 reads YYREEE (reference sequence). Trimming left V 2 bases short and J 0 bases short, with 13 bases between. The CDR3 runs to 16 residues. This clone was found a few times. Reverse transcribing all isolated RNA meant expressed TCRB transcripts were sequenced. Clones were read by immunoSEQ multiplex PCR, and TCRdb kept only the in-frame ones, dropping some. The table has about 250,000 clones, roughly 14% seen once; the top ten hold 0.025% to 0.03%. The clonotype originates from a woman aged 40-49 years in good health. The chain has TRBV5-4 and TRBJ2-3; unclear D gene. Sequences were obtained from naive CD4+ T cells from blood. The CDR3 region is CASSFRLTGSTDTQYF. CDR3 bases: TGTGCCAGCAGCTTCCGATTGACTGGAAGCACAGATACGCAGTATTTT. The full variable domain, in which reference TRBV5-4 and TRBJ2-3 provide the parts outside the CDR3, is ETGVTQSPTHLIKTRGQQVTLRCSSQSGHNTVSWYQQALGQGPQFIFQYYREEENGRGNFPPRFSGLQFPNYSSELNVNALELDDSALYLCASSFRLTGSTDTQYFGPGTRLTVL.